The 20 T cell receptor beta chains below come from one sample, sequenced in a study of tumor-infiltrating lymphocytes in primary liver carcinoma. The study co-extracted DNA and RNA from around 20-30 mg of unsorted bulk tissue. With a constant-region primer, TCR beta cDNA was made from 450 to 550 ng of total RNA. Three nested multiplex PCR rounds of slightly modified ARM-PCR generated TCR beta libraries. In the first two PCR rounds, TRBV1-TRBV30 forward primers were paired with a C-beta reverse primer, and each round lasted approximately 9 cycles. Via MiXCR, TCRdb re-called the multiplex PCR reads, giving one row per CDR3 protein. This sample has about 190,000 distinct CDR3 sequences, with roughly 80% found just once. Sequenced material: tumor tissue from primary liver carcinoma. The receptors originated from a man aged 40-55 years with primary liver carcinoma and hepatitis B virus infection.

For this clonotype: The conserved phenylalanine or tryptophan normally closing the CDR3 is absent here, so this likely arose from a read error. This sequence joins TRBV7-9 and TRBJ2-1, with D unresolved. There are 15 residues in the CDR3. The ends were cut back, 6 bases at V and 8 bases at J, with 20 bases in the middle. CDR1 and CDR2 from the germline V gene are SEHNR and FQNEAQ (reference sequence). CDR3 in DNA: TGTGCCAGCAGTGACTGTTTATCCGAAAACGATGAGCAGTTCTTA. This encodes CASSDCLSENDEQFL.

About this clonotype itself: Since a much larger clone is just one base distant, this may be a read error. CDR3 sequence reads: CAWSLALALATDTQYF. The CDR3 coding sequence is TGTGCCTGGAGTTTAGCACTAGCCCTGGCAACAGATACGCAGTATTTT. The genes are TRBV30 and TRBJ2-3; D may be TRBD2 (6 bases). The CDR3 has 16 residues. Germline-derived CDR1 and CDR2 are GTSNPN and SVGIG (reference sequence). V lost 2 bases and J 3 bases, leaving 18 bases between the germline ends.

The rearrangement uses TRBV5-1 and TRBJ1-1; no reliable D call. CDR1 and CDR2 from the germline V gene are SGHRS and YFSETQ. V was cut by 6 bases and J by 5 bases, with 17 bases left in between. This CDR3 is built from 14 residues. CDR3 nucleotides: TGCGCCAGCACCCCCCATCGACATGCAACTGAAGCTTTCTTT. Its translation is CASTPHRHATEAFF.

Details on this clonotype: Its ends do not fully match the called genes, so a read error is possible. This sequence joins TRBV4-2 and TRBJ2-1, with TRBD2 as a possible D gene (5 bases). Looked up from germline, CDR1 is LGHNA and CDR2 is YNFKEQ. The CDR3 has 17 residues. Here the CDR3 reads CASSQEVAWASYNEHFF. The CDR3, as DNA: TGTGCCAGTAGCCAAGAGGTAGCGTGGGCCTCCTACAATGAGCACTTCTTC.

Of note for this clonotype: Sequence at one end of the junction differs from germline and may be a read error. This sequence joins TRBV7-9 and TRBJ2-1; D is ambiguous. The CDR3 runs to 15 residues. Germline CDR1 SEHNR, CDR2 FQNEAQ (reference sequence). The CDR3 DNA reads TGTGCCAGCAGTGACACTTTATCTGACAACAATGAGCGGTTCTTC. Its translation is CASSDTLSDNNERFF.

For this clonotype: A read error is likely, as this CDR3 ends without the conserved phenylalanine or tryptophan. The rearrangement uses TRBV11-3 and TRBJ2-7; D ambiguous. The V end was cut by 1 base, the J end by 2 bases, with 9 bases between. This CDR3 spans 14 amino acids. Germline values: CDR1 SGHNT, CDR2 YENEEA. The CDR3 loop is CASSLVASTYEQYL. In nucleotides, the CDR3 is TGTGCCAGCAGCTTAGTAGCAAGCACCTACGAGCAGTACTTG.

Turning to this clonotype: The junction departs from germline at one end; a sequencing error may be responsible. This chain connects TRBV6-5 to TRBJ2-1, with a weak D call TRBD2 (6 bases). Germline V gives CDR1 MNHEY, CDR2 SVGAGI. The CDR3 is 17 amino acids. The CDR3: CASTYSAGCVSYNEQFF. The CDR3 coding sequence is TGTGCCAGCACTTACTCCGCGGGGTGTGTGTCCTACAATGAGCAGTTCTTC.

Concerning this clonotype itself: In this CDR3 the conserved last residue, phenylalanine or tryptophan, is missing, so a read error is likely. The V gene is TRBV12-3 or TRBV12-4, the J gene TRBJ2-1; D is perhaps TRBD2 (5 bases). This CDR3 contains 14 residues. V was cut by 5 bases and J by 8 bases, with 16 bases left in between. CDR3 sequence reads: CASSPAGGFYEQFL. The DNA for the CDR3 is TGTGCCAGCAGTCCTGCGGGTGGCTTCTATGAGCAGTTCTTA.

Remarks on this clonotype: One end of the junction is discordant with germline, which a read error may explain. Here the CDR3 reads CASSWVTYTQYF. The CDR3 bases are TGTGCCAGCAGCTGGGTCACATATACGCAGTATTTT. The rearrangement joins TRBV5-6 to TRBJ2-3; D is unclear. Germline V gene sequence: CDR1 SGHDT, CDR2 YYEEEE. This CDR3 region has 12 residues.

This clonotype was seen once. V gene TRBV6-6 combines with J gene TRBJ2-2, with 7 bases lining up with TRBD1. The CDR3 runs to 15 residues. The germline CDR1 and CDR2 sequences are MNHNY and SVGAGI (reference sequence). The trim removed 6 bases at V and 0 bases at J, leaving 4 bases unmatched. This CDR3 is CASSTGVANTGELFF. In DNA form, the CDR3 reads TGTGCCAGCAGCACAGGGGTGGCGAACACCGGGGAGCTGTTTTTT.

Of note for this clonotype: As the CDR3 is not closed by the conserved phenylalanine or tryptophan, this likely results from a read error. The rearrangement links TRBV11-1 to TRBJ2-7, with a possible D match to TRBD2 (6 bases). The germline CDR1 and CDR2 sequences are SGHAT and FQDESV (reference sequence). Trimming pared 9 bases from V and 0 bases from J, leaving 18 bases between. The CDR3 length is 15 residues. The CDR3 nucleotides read TGTGCCAGTAGATCATCCCGGGACTCCTCCTACGAGCAGTACTAC. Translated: CASRSSRDSSYEQYY.

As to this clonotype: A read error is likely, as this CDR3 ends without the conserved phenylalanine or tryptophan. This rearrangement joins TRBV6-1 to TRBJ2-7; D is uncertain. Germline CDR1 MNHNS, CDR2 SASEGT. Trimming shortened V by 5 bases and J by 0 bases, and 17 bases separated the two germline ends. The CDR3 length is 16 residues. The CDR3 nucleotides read TGTGCCAGCAGTCGCTCAACTGCTGCGAGCTCCTACGAGCAGTACTAC. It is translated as CASSRSTAASSYEQYY.

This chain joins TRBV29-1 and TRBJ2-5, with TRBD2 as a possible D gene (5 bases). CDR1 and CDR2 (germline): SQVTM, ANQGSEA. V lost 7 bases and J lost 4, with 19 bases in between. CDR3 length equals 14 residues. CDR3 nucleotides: TGCAGCGGTATACAAGCGGAAGGAGTAGAGACCCAGTACTTC. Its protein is CSGIQAEGVETQYF.

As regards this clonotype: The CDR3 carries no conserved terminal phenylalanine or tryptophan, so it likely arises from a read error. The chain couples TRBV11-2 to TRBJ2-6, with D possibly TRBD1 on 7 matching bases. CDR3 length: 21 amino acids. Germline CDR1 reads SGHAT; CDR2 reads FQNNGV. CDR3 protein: CASSMGGDRDISLSGANVLTL. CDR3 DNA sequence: TGTGCAAGTAGCATGGGGGGAGACAGGGACATTTCCCTCTCTGGGGCCAACGTCCTGACTCTC.

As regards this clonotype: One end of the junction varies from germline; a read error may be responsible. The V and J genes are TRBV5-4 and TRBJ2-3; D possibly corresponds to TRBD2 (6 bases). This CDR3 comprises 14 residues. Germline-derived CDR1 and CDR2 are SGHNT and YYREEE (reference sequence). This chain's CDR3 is CASSRWTIGDTQYF. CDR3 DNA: TGTGCCAGCAGTCGGTGGACTATTGGAGATACCCAGTATTTT. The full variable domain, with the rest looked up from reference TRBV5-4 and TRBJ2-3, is ETGVTQSPTHLIKTRGQQVTLRCSSQSGHNTVSWYQQALGQGPQFIFQYYREEENGRGNFPPRFSGLQFPNYSSELNVNALELDDSALYLCASSRWTIGDTQYFGPGTRLTVL.

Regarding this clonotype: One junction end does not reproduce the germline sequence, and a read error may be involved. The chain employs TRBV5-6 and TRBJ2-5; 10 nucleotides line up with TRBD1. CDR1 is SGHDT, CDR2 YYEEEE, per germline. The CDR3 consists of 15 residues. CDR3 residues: CASSFPDRGIQTQYF. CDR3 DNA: TGTGCCAGCAGCTTTCCGGACAGGGGGATCCAGACACAGTACTTC.

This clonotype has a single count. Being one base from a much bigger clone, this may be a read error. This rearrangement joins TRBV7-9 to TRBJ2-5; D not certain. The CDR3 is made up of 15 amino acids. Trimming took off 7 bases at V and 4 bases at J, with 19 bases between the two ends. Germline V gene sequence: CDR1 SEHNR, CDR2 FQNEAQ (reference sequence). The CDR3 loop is CASNQESTLRETQYF. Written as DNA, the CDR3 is TGTGCCAGCAACCAGGAGTCCACACTGCGAGAGACCCAGTACTTC. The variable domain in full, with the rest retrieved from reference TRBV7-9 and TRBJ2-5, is DTGVSQNPRHKITKRGQNVTFRCDPISEHNRLYWYRQTLGQGPEFLTYFQNEAQLEKSRLLSDRFSAERPKGSFSTLEIQRTEQGDSAMYLCASNQESTLRETQYFGPGTRLLVL.

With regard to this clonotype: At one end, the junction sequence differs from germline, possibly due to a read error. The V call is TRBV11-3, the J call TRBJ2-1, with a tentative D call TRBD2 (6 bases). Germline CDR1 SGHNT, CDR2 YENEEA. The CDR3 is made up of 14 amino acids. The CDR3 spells CASSLTSIIDEQLF. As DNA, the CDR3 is TGTGCCAGCAGCTTGACTAGTATTATCGATGAACAATTATTC.

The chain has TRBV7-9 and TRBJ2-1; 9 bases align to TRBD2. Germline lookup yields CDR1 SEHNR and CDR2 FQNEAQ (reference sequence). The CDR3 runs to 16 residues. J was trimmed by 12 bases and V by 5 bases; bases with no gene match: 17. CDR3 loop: CASSQPGLAGGGGQFF. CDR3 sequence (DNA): TGTGCCAGCAGCCAACCGGGACTAGCCGGAGGCGGTGGGCAGTTCTTC.

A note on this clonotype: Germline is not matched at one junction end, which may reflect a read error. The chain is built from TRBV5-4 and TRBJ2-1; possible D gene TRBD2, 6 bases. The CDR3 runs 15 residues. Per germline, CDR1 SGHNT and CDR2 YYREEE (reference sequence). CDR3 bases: TGTGCCAGCAGCTTGGGCGGGAACTCCAACAATAAGCAGTTCTTC. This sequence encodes CASSLGGNSNNKQFF.